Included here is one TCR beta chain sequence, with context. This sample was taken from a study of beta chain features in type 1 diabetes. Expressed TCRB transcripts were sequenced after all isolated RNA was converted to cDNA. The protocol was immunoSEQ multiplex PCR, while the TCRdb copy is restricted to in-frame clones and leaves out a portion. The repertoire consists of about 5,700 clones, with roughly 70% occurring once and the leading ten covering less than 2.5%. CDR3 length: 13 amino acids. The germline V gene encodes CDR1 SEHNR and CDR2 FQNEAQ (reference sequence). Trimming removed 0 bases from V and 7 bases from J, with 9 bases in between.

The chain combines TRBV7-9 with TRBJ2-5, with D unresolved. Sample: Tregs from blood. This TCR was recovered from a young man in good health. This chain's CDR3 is CASSLALGGTQYF. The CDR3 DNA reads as TGTGCCAGCAGCTTAGCCCTCGGTGGGACCCAGTACTTC.